Below, one T cell receptor beta chain is given with its context. The data belong to a study of blood T cell repertoires in COVID-19. Turning to the study itself: Material from acute and convalescent COVID-19 was sourced from the United States, Italy and Spain. T cells, B-cell-depleted T cells, or PBMCs supplied cDNA or gDNA.

Produced via immunoSEQ multiplex PCR; TCRdb's table is partial and in-frame only. This sample has fewer than 350,000 clones, with roughly 90% found just once. This CDR3 has 12 residues. Germline V gene data show CDR1 as LNHDA and CDR2 as SQIVND (reference sequence). The J segment lost 5 bases and the V segment lost 6 bases, leaving 2 bases of the junction unmatched. While infection was still active, Seattle patients were enrolled and then followed longitudinally. Sample: peripheral blood. This TCR was sampled from a woman younger than 45 with COVID-19, enrolled during active disease. This chain uses TRBV19 with TRBJ2-7, with TRBD1 identical over 9 bases. CDR3 residues: CASRDRGDEQYF. The CDR3 DNA is TGTGCCAGTAGGGACAGGGGCGACGAGCAGTACTTC.